Sequencing of this T cell receptor beta chain was carried out in a study of cytomegalovirus exposure and HLA in healthy donors. This clone was seen a few times. What it binds is not known. Findings of the study overall: Accurate prediction of most subjects' HLA-A and HLA-B alleles from TCR beta sequences was reported. Later analysis demonstrated an association between a missense DCLRE1C variant and TCR beta V- and J-gene trimming.

The CDR3 totals 14 residues. CDR1 is SGHNT, CDR2 YENEEA, per germline. The V gene end was trimmed by 5 bases and the J gene end by 10 bases; junction bases not matched to a gene: 9. Donors showed nominal health when sampled, although they likely had unrecorded immune exposures. The PCR contained 60 Vbeta and 13 Jbeta primers. Sequencing was performed with immunoSEQ multiplex PCR; in TCRdb, only in-frame clones are kept and a portion is missing. In the table there are roughly 180,000 clones, 84% of which are singletons. This chain joins TRBV11-3 and TRBJ2-1, with 9 bases aligning to TRBD2. The specimen sequenced was PBMCs. The receptor was derived from a boy between 5 and 17 years old in good health and CMV-seronegative. The CDR3 region is CASSVGGGAQEQFF. CDR3 DNA: TGTGCCAGCAGCGTTGGCGGGGGGGCACAGGAGCAGTTCTTC.